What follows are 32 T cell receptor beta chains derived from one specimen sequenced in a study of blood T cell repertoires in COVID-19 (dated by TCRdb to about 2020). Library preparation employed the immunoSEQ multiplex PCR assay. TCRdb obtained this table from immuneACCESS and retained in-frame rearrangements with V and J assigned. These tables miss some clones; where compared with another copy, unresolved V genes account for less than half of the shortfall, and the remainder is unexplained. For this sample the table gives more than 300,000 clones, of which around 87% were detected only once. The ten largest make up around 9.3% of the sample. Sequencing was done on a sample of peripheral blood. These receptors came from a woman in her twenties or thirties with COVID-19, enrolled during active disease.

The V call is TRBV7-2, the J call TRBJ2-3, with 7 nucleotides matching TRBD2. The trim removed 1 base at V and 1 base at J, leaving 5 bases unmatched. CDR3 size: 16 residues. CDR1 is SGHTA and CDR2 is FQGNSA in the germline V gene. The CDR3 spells CASSLGAGVGTDTQYF. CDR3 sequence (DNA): TGTGCCAGCAGCTTAGGTGCGGGAGTGGGCACAGATACGCAGTATTTT.

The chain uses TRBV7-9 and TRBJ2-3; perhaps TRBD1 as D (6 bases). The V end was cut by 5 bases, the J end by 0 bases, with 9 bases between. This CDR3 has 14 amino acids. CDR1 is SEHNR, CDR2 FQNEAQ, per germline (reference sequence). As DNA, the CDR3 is TGTGCCAGCAGCCTTGACAGGAGCACAGATACGCAGTATTTT. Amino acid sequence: CASSLDRSTDTQYF. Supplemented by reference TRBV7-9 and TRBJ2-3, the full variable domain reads DTGVSQNPRHKITKRGQNVTFRCDPISEHNRLYWYRQTLGQGPEFLTYFQNEAQLEKSRLLSDRFSAERPKGSFSTLEIQRTEQGDSAMYLCASSLDRSTDTQYFGPGTRLTVL.

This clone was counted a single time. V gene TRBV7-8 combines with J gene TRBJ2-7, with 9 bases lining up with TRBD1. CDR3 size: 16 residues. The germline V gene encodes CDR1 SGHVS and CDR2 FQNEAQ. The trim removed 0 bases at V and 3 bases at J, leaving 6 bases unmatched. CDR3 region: CASSLAFGQGSYEQYF. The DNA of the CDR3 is TGTGCCAGCAGCTTAGCTTTTGGACAGGGGAGCTACGAGCAGTACTTC.

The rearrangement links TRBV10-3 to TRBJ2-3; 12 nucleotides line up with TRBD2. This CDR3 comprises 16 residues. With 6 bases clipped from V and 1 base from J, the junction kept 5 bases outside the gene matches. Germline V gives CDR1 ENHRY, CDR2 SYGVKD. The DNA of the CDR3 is TGTGCCATCAGCCCGACTAGCGGGAGTGGCACAGATACGCAGTATTTT. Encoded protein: CAISPTSGSGTDTQYF.

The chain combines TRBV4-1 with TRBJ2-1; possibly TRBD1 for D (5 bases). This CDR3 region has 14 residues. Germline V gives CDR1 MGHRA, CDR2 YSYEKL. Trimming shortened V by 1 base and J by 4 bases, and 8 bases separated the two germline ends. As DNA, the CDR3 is TGCGCCAGCAGCCAAGTTGGGGCTTACAATGAGCAGTTCTTC. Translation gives CASSQVGAYNEQFF.

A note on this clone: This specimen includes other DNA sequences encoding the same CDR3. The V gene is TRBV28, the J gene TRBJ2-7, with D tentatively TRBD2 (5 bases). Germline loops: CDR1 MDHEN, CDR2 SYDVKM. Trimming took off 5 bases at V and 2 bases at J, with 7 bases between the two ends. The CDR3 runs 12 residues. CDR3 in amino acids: CASSTGTYEQYF. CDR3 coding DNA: TGTGCCAGCAGTACCGGGACCTACGAGCAGTACTTC.

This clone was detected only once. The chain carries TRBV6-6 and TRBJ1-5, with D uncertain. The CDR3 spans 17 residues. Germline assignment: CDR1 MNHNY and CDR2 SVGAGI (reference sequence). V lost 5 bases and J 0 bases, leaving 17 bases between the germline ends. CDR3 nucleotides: TGTGCCAGCAGTCCCGCGGTTGGGAGATATAGCAATCAGCCCCAGCATTTT. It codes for CASSPAVGRYSNQPQHF.

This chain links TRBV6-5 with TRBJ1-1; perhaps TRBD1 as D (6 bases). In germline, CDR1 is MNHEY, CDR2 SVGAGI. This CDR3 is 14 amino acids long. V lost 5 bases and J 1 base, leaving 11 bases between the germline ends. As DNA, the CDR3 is TGTGCCAGCAGTAGGGGGACATCGAACACTGAAGCTTTCTTT. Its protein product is CASSRGTSNTEAFF.

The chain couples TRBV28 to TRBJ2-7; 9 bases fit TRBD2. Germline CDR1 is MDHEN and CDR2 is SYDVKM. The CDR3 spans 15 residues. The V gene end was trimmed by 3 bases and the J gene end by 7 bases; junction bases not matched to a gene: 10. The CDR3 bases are TGTGCCAGCAGTTTGATCGCTAGCGGGATACGGGAGCAGTACTTC. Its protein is CASSLIASGIREQYF.

The DNA of the CDR3 is TGTGCCACACAGGCGAGCGGGAGGGTGGAGACCCAGTACTTC. Amino acid sequence: CATQASGRVETQYF. The chain is built from TRBV24-1 and TRBJ2-5, with 10 nucleotides matching TRBD2. Germline trimming cut 10 bases from V and 5 bases from J; bases unmatched to any gene: 9. Looked up from germline, CDR1 is KGHDR and CDR2 is SFDVKD. The CDR3 contains 14 residues.

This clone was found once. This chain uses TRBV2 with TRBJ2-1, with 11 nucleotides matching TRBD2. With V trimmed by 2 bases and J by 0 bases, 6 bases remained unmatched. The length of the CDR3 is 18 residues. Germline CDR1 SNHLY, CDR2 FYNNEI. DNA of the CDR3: TGTGCCAGCAGTGAAAGGGGACTAGCGGCCGGCTCCTACAATGAGCAGTTCTTC. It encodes CASSERGLAAGSYNEQFF. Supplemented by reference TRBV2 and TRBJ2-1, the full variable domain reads EPEVTQTPSHQVTQMGQEVILRCVPISNHLYFYWYRQILGQKVEFLVSFYNNEISEKSEIFDDQFSVERPDGSNFTLKIRSTKLEDSAMYFCASSERGLAAGSYNEQFFGPGTRLTVL.

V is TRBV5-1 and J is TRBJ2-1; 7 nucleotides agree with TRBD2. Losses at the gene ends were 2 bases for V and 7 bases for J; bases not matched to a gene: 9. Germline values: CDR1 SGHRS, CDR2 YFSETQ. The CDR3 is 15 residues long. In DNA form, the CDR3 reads TGCGCCAGCAGCTTTGGGATGGCGGGAGTAAATGAGCAGTTCTTC. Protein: CASSFGMAGVNEQFF.

As DNA, the CDR3 is TGTGCCACCAGCAGAGAGGGAGGTTATTCACCCCTCCACTTT. Translation: CATSREGGYSPLHF. V and J are TRBV15 and TRBJ1-6; D call uncertain. Germline V gene data show CDR1 as LNHNV and CDR2 as YYDKDF (reference sequence). The CDR3 is 14 residues long. V lost 0 bases and J 8 bases, leaving 8 bases between the germline ends. The full variable domain, in which reference TRBV15 and TRBJ1-6 provide the parts outside the CDR3, is DAMVIQNPRYQVTQFGKPVTLSCSQTLNHNVMYWYQQKSSQAPKLLFHYYDKDFNNEADTPDNFQSRRPNTSFCFLDIRSPGLGDTAMYLCATSREGGYSPLHFGNGTRLTVT.

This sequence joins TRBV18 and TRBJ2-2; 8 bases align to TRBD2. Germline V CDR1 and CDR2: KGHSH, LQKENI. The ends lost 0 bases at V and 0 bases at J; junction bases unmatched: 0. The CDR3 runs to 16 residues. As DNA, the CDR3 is TGTGCCAGCTCACCACCGGGACTAGCGAACACCGGGGAGCTGTTTTTT. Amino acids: CASSPPGLANTGELFF.

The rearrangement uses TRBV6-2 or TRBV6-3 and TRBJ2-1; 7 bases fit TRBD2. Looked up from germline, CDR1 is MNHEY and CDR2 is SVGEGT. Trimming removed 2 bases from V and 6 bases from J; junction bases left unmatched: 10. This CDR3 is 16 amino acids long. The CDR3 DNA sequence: TGTGCCAGCAGTTACCTAGGACTAGGAGAGGGCAATGAGCAGTTCTTC. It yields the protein CASSYLGLGEGNEQFF.

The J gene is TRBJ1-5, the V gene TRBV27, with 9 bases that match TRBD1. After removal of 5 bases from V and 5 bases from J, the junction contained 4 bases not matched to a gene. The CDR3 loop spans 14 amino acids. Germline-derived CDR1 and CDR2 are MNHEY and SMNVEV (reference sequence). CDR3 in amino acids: CASSRTGGDQPQHF. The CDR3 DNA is TGTGCCAGCAGTAGAACAGGGGGCGATCAGCCCCAGCATTTT.

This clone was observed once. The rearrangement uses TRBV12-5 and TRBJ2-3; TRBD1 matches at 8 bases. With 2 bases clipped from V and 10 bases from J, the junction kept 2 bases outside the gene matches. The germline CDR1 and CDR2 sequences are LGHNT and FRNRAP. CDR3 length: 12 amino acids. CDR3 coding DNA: TGTGCTAGTGGTTTGATGACAGGGGCGCAGTATTTT. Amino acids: CASGLMTGAQYF. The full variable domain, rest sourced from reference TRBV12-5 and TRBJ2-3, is DARVTQTPRHKVTEMGQEVTMRCQPILGHNTVFWYRQTMMQGLELLAYFRNRAPLDDSGMPKDRFSAEMPDATLATLKIQPSEPRDSAVYFCASGLMTGAQYFGPGTRLTVL.

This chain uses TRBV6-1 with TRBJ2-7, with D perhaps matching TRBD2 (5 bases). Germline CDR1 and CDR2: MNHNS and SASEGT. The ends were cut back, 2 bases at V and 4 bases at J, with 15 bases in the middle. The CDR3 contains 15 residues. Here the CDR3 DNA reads TGTGCCAGCAGTGAAACAGATGCTAGCTCGTACGAGCAGTACTTC. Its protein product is CASSETDASSYEQYF.

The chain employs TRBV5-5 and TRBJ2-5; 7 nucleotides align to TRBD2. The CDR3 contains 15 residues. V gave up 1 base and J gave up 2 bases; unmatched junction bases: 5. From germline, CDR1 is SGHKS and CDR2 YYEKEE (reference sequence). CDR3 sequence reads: CASSLPAGLQETQYF. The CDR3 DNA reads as TGTGCCAGCAGCTTGCCAGCGGGACTACAAGAGACCCAGTACTTC. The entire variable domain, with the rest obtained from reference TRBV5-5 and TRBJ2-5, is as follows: DAGVTQSPTHLIKTRGQQVTLRCSPISGHKSVSWYQQVLGQGPQFIFQYYEKEERGRGNFPDRFSARQFPNYSSELNVNALLLGDSALYLCASSLPAGLQETQYFGPGTRLLVL.

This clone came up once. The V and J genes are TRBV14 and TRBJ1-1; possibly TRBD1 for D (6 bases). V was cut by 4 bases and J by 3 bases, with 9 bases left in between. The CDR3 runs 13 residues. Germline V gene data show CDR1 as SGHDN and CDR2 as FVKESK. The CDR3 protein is CASSLGQYTEAFF. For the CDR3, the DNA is TGTGCCAGCAGCCTTGGACAGTACACTGAAGCTTTCTTT.

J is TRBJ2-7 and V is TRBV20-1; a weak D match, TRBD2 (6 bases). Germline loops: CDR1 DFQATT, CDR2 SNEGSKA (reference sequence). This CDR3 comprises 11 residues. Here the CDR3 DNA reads TGCGCGGGACTCTCCTCCTACGAGCAGTACTTC. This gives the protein CAGLSSYEQYF.

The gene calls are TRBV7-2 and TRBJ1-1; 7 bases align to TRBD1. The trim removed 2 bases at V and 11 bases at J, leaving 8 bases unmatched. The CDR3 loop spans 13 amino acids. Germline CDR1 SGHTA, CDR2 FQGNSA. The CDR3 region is CASSLNPGTEAFF. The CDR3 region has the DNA TGTGCCAGCAGCTTAAACCCCGGGACAGAGGCTTTCTTT.

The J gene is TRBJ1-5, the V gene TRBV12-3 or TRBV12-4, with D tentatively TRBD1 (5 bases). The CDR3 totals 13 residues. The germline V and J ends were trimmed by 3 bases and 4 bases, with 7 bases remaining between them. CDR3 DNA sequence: TGTGCCAGCAGTTTGGGGACTAATCAGCCCCAGCATTTT. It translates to CASSLGTNQPQHF.

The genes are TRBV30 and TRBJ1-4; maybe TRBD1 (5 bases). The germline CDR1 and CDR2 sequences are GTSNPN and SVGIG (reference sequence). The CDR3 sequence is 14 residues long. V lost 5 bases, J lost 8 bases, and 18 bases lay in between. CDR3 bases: TGTGCCTGGTGCTTGGACAACTCACAGGAAAAACTGTTTTTT. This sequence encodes CAWCLDNSQEKLFF.

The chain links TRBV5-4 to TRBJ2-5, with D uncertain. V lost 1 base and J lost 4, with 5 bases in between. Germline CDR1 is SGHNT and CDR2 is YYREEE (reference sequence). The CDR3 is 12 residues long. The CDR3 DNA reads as TGTGCCAGCAGCTTGCCTTCAGAGACCCAGTACTTC. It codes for CASSLPSETQYF.

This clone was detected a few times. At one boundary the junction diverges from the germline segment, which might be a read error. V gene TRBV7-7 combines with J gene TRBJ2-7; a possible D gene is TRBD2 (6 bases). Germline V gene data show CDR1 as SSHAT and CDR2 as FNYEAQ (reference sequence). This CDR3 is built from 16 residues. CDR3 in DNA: TGTGCTAGCAGACTCAGCCGGGACTCGAGATTCTACGAGCAGTACTTC. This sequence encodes CASRLSRDSRFYEQYF.

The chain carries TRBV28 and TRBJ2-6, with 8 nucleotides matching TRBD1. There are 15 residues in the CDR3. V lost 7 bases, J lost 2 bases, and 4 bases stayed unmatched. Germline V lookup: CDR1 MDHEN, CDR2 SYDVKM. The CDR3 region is CASTTGGTGANVLTF. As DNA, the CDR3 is TGTGCCAGCACAACAGGGGGGACTGGGGCCAACGTCCTGACTTTC.

CDR3 region: CASSPQLDRNSPLHF. The DNA of the CDR3 is TGCGCCAGCAGCCCACAGTTGGACAGAAATTCACCCCTCCACTTT. The V call is TRBV5-1, the J call TRBJ1-6; a possible D gene is TRBD1 (6 bases). Trimming left V 4 bases short and J 7 bases short, with 15 bases between. CDR3 length: 15 amino acids. Germline lookup yields CDR1 SGHRS and CDR2 YFSETQ.

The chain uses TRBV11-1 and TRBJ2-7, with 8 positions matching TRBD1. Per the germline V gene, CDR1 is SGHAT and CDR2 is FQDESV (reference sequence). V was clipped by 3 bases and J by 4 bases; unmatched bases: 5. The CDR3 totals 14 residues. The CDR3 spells CASSFRTGIYEQYF. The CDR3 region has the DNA TGTGCCAGCAGCTTCCGGACAGGGATATACGAGCAGTACTTC.

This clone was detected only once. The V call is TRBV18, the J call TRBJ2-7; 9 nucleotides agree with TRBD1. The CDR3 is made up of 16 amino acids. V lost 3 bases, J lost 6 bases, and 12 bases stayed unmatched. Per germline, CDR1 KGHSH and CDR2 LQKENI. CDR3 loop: CASSPQPGTGQFEQYF. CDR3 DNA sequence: TGTGCCAGCTCACCTCAACCCGGGACAGGGCAGTTCGAGCAGTACTTC. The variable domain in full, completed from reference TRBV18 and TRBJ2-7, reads NAGVMQNPRHLVRRRGQEARLRCSPMKGHSHVYWYRQLPEEGLKFMVYLQKENIIDESGMPKERFSAEFPKEGPSILRIQQVVRGDSAAYFCASSPQPGTGQFEQYFGPGTRLTVT.

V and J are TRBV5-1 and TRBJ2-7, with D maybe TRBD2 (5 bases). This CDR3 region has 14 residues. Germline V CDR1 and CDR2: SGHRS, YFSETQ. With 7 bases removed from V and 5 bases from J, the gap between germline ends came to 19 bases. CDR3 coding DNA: TGCGCCAGCCGCCAGGCTCGGGGAGCGAACGAGCAGTACTTC. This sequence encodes CASRQARGANEQYF.

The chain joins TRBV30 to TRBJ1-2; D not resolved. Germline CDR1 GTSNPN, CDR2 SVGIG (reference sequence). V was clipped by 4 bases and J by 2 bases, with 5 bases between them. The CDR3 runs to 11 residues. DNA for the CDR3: TGTGCCTGGACCGAGAACTATGGCTACACCTTC. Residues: CAWTENYGYTF.